The rows below give T cell receptor beta chains drawn from one sample of a study of blood T cell repertoires in COVID-19. The repertoire was sequenced with immunoSEQ multiplex PCR; TCRdb's copy has only in-frame clones and lacks some. There are about 150,000 clones in the sample; roughly 82% occur only once, and more than 2% lies in the top ten. Input material: peripheral blood. These receptors were taken from a man in his 70s with acute or convalescent COVID-19. CDR3s include the opening cysteine and the closing phenylalanine or tryptophan. Each record gives: D gene, V gene, clone size, J gene, CDR3 protein, CDR3 DNA. A D gene is named only where the DNA matches it firmly. Only some rows state a clone size, as once, few, many or a class for expanded clones.

-	TRBV18	once	TRBJ2-6	CASSPLVQGRGANVLTF	TGTGCCAGCTCACCGCTGGTGCAGGGTCGTGGGGCCAACGTCCTGACTTTC
TRBD1	TRBV7-9	-	TRBJ1-2	CASSPGQGLAGYTF	TGTGCCAGCAGCCCCGGACAGGGACTAGCTGGCTACACCTTC
TRBD2	TRBV28	-	TRBJ2-7	CASRSGTISYEQYF	TGTGCCAGCAGGTCAGGGACTATATCCTACGAGCAGTACTTC
-	TRBV7-2	-	TRBJ1-2	CASSQDSNYGYTF	TGTGCCAGCAGCCAGGACAGCAACTATGGCTACACCTTC
TRBD1	TRBV7-9	few	TRBJ1-2	CASSLGTGYIAEYGYTF	TGTGCCAGCAGCTTAGGGACAGGGTATATAGCGGAATATGGCTACACCTTC
TRBD1	TRBV5-1	-	TRBJ2-3	CASSLGQGQVTDTQYF	TGCGCCAGCAGCTTGGGCCAGGGACAGGTTACAGATACGCAGTATTTT
TRBD1	TRBV6-5	-	TRBJ1-5	CASASSGGEQPQHF	TGTGCCAGCGCCTCGTCAGGGGGCGAACAGCCCCAGCATTTT
TRBD1	TRBV4-1	-	TRBJ2-7	CASSQAGDRVSYEQYF	TGCGCCAGCAGCCAGGCCGGGGACAGAGTCTCCTACGAGCAGTACTTC
-	TRBV20-1	-	TRBJ1-1	CSAPDIEAFF	TGCAGTGCCCCCGACATTGAAGCTTTCTTT
-	TRBV6-5	-	TRBJ2-7	CASSSPGRYNEQYF	TGTGCCAGCAGTTCACCAGGGAGGTATAACGAGCAGTACTTC
TRBD1	TRBV5-1	-	TRBJ1-2	CASSQARQGPTNYGYTF	TGCGCCAGCAGCCAGGCCCGACAGGGGCCGACTAACTATGGCTACACCTTC
TRBD1	TRBV27	few	TRBJ1-6	CASSRGQGGSPLHF	TGTGCCAGCAGCCGCGGACAGGGTGGTTCACCCCTCCACTTT
-	TRBV2	-	TRBJ1-5	CASRVGLESNQPQHF	TGTGCCAGCAGGGTAGGACTGGAGAGCAATCAGCCCCAGCATTTT
TRBD1	TRBV5-5	-	TRBJ1-1	CASSARTGEITEAFF	TGTGCCAGCAGTGCCCGGACAGGGGAAATCACTGAAGCTTTCTTT
TRBD2	TRBV9	-	TRBJ2-5	CASSVKAGDQETQYF	TGTGCCAGCAGCGTTAAAGCGGGGGACCAAGAGACCCAGTACTTC
-	TRBV19	-	TRBJ2-7	CASTEGGPDYLQYF	TGTGCCAGTACCGAGGGAGGACCCGACTATTTGCAGTACTTC
-	TRBV20-1	-	TRBJ2-2	CSASQGTGELFF	TGCAGTGCTAGTCAGGGAACCGGGGAGCTGTTTTTT
-	TRBV6-5	-	TRBJ1-4	CASSNSREKLFF	TGTGCCAGCAGTAACTCCCGGGAAAAACTGTTTTTT
-	TRBV5-4	-	TRBJ2-7	CASSLWGPGGEQYF	TGTGCCAGCAGCTTGTGGGGGCCGGGTGGCGAGCAGTACTTC
-	TRBV18	-	TRBJ1-4	CASSLRRDYGEKLFF	TGTGCCAGCTCACTCCGCCGGGATTACGGTGAAAAACTGTTTTTT
TRBD1	TRBV5-1	-	TRBJ1-5	CASSPWTGEGQPQHF	TGCGCCAGCAGCCCATGGACAGGGGAAGGTCAGCCCCAGCATTTT
-	TRBV20-1	-	TRBJ1-2	CSASQAGNYGYTF	TGCAGTGCTAGTCAGGCAGGCAACTATGGCTACACCTTC
TRBD1	TRBV5-1	-	TRBJ1-2	CASSAASGQQDNYGYTF	TGCGCCAGCAGCGCGGCCTCGGGACAGCAGGATAACTATGGCTACACCTTC
-	TRBV24-1	-	TRBJ2-2	CATAPNWTGELFF	TGTGCCACCGCTCCCAACTGGACCGGGGAGCTGTTTTTT
-	TRBV11-2	once	TRBJ1-5	CASSPTGGWNNQPQHF	TGTGCCAGCAGCCCGACGGGGGGATGGAACAATCAGCCCCAGCATTTT
-	TRBV3-1/TRBV3-2	-	TRBJ2-2	CASSQGSGANTGELFF	TGTGCCAGCAGCCAAGGGTCGGGAGCGAACACCGGGGAGCTGTTTTTT
-	TRBV6-5	-	TRBJ2-7	CASRVQGSSYEQYF	TGTGCCAGCAGGGTCCAGGGTTCCTCCTACGAGCAGTACTTC
TRBD1	TRBV28	-	TRBJ1-6	CASSYGRGFFSSPLHF	TGTGCCAGCAGTTACGGCAGGGGGTTTTTTAGTTCACCCCTCCACTTT
TRBD1	TRBV19	-	TRBJ1-1	CASRDRTNTEAFF	TGTGCCAGCCGGGACAGAACCAACACTGAAGCTTTCTTT
TRBD1	TRBV6-4	-	TRBJ1-4	CASSEGQGPNEKLFF	TGTGCCAGCAGTGAGGGACAGGGCCCAAATGAAAAACTGTTTTTT
-	TRBV28	-	TRBJ1-3	CASSSDTFTGNTIYF	TGTGCCAGCAGTTCGGACACGTTTACTGGAAACACCATATATTTT
TRBD1	TRBV4-1	-	TRBJ1-2	CASRSQDRGENGYTF	TGCGCCAGCCGGAGCCAAGACAGGGGTGAAAATGGCTACACCTTC
-	TRBV18	-	TRBJ1-1	CASSPKGTLLLDTEAFF	TGTGCCAGCTCACCAAAGGGGACTCTCCTCCTCGACACTGAAGCTTTCTTT
TRBD1	TRBV6-6	-	TRBJ2-2	CASSLGRQGHTGELFF	TGTGCCAGCAGCCTTGGCCGACAGGGTCACACCGGGGAGCTGTTTTTT
TRBD1	TRBV3-1/TRBV3-2	-	TRBJ2-7	CASSQQDRGYEQYF	TGTGCCAGCAGCCAACAAGACAGGGGCTACGAGCAGTACTTC
TRBD1	TRBV7-8	-	TRBJ1-6	CASSLAVGKGQALHF	TGTGCCAGCAGTTTAGCAGTGGGAAAGGGACAGGCCCTCCACTTT
TRBD2	TRBV7-8	-	TRBJ2-7	CASSLAGGGTPYEQYF	TGTGCCAGCAGCTTAGCCGGGGGGGGGACCCCCTACGAGCAGTACTTC
TRBD1	TRBV29-1	few	TRBJ2-1	CSARDRGYNEQFF	TGCAGCGCCCGGGACAGGGGCTACAATGAGCAGTTCTTC
-	TRBV27	-	TRBJ2-6	CASSLSHNSGANVLTF	TGTGCCAGCAGTTTAAGTCACAACTCTGGGGCCAACGTCCTGACTTTC
TRBD1	TRBV18	-	TRBJ1-3	CASSPETGVFSGNTIYF	TGTGCCAGCTCACCGGAGACAGGGGTGTTCAGTGGAAACACCATATATTTT
TRBD1	TRBV11-2	-	TRBJ2-1	CASSRDRGHEQFF	TGTGCCAGCAGCCGGGACAGGGGACATGAGCAGTTCTTC
-	TRBV6-6	-	TRBJ2-7	CASAEGRTYEQYF	TGTGCCAGCGCGGAGGGACGGACCTACGAGCAGTACTTC
-	TRBV6-5	-	TRBJ1-1	CASSYSTRVNTEAFF	TGTGCCAGCAGTTACTCGACCAGGGTTAACACTGAAGCTTTCTTT
-	TRBV12-3/TRBV12-4	-	TRBJ1-4	CASSLAYEKLFF	TGTGCCAGCAGTTTAGCCTATGAAAAACTGTTTTTT
TRBD1	TRBV5-1	once	TRBJ2-2	CASSFQGANTGELFF	TGCGCCAGCAGCTTTCAGGGGGCGAACACCGGGGAGCTGTTTTTT